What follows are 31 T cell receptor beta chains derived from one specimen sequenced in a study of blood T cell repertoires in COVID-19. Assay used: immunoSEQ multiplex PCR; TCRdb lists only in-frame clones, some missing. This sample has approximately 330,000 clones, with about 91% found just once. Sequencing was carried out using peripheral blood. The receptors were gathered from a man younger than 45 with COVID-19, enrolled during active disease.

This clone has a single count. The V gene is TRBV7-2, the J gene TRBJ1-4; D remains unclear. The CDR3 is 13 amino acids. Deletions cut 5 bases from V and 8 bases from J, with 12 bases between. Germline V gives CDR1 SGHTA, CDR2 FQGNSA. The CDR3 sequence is CASSLIPGEKLFF. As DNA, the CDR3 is TGTGCCAGCAGCCTTATCCCGGGAGAAAAACTGTTTTTT.

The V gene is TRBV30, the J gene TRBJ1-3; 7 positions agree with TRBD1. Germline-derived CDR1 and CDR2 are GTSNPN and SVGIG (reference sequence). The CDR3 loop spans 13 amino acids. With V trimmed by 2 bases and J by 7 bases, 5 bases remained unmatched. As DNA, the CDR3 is TGTGCCTGGAGTCCGACAGGGTCTAACACCATATATTTT. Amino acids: CAWSPTGSNTIYF. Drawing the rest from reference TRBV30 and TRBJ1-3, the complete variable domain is SQTIHQWPATLVQPVGSPLSLECTVEGTSNPNLYWYRQAAGRGLQLLFYSVGIGQISSEVPQNLSASRPQDRQFILSSKKLLLSDSGFYLCAWSPTGSNTIYFGEGSWLTVV.

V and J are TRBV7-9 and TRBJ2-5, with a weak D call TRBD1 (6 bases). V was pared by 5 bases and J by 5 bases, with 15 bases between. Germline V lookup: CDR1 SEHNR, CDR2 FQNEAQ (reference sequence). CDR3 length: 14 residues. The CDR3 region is CASSHKGGRETQYF. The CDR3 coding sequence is TGTGCCAGCAGCCATAAAGGGGGTCGGGAGACCCAGTACTTC.

DNA of the CDR3: TGTGCCACCAGTAACGGGACAGGGGAGACCCAGTACTTC. Encoded protein: CATSNGTGETQYF. V usage is TRBV24-1 and J usage is TRBJ2-5, with 9 bases that match TRBD1. Germline CDR1 and CDR2: KGHDR and SFDVKD. Trimming cost V 6 bases and J 5 bases; bases outside gene matches: 3. This CDR3 region has 13 residues.

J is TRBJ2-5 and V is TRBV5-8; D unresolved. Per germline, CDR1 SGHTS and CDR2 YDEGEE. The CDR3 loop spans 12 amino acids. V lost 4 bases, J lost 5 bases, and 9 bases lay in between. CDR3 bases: TGTGCCAGCAGCCAACTCCGGGAGACCCAGTACTTC. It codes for CASSQLRETQYF.

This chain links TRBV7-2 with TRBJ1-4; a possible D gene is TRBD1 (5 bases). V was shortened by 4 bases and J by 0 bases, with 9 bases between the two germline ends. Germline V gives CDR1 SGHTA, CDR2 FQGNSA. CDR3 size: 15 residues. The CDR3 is CASSYQGTTNEKLFF. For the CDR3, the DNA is TGTGCCAGCAGCTACCAGGGAACAACTAATGAAAAACTGTTTTTT.

The CDR3 DNA follows: TGTGCCAGCAGCGGTAGCGGACCCGGGCCGGGGACCCAGTACTTC. Residues: CASSGSGPGPGTQYF. This rearrangement joins TRBV7-6 to TRBJ2-5, with D perhaps TRBD2 (6 bases). Germline V gives CDR1 SGHVS, CDR2 FNYEAQ. The CDR3 extends over 15 amino acids. Trimming removed 5 bases at V and 7 bases at J, with 20 bases between.

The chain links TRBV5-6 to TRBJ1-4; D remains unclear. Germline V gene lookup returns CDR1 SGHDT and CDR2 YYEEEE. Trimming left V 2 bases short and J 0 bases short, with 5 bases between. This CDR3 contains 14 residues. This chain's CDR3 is CASSFRATNEKLFF. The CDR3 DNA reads TGTGCCAGCAGCTTTCGAGCAACTAATGAAAAACTGTTTTTT.

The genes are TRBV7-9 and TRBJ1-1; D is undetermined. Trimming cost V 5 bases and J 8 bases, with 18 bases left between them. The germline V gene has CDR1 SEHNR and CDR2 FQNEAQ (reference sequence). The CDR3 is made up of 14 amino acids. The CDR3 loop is CASSLIRERWEAFF. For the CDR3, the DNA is TGTGCCAGCAGCCTCATCCGGGAAAGGTGGGAAGCTTTCTTT.

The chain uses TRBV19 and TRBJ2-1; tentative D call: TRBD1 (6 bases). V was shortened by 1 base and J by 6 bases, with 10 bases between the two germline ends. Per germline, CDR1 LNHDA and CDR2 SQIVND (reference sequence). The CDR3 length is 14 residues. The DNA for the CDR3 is TGTGCCAGTAGTATAGTGTCAGGGGTCAATGAGCAGTTCTTC. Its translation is CASSIVSGVNEQFF.

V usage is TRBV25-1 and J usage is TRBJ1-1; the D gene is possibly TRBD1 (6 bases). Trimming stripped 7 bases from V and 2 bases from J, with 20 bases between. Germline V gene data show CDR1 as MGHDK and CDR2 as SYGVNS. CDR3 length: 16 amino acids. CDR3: CASKKTGSRSNTEAFF. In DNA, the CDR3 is TGTGCCAGCAAGAAAACAGGGAGTCGGTCCAACACTGAAGCTTTCTTT. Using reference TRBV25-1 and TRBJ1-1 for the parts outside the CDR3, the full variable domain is EADIYQTPRYLVIGTGKKITLECSQTMGHDKMYWYQQDPGMELHLIHYSYGVNSTEKGDLSSESTVSRIRTEHFPLTLESARPSHTSQYLCASKKTGSRSNTEAFFGQGTRLTVV.

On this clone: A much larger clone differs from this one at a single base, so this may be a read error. The CDR3 DNA sequence: TGTGCCAGCAGCAGCTACTACGAGCAGTACTTC. Translated, it gives CASSSYYEQYF. This chain uses TRBV7-2 with TRBJ2-7; D remains ambiguous. This CDR3 spans 11 amino acids. V lost 5 bases and J 3 bases, leaving 5 bases between the germline ends. CDR1 SGHTA and CDR2 FQGNSA come from the germline V gene.

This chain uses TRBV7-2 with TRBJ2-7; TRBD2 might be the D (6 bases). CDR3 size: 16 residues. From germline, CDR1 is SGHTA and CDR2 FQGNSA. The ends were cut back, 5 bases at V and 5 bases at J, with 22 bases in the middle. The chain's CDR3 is CASSDGGAGTVHEQYF. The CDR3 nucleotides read TGTGCCAGCAGCGACGGGGGAGCCGGGACGGTTCACGAGCAGTACTTC.

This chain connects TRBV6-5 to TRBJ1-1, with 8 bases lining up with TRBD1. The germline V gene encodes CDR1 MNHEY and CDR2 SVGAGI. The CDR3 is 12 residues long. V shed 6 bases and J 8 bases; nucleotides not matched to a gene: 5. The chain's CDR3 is CASSPTGAEAFF. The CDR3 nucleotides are TGTGCCAGCAGCCCGACAGGGGCGGAAGCTTTCTTT.

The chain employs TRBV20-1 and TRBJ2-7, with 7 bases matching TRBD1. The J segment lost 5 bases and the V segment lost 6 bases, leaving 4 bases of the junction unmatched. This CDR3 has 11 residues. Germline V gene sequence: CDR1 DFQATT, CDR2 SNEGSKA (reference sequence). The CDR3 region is CSAARGNEQYF. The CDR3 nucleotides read TGCAGTGCCGCCAGGGGGAACGAGCAGTACTTC.

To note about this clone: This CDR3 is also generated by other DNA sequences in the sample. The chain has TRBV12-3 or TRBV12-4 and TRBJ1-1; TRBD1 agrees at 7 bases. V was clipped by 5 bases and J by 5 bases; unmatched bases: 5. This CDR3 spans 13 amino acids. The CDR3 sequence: CASSPTGDTEAFF. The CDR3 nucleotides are TGTGCCAGCAGTCCCACAGGGGATACTGAAGCTTTCTTT.

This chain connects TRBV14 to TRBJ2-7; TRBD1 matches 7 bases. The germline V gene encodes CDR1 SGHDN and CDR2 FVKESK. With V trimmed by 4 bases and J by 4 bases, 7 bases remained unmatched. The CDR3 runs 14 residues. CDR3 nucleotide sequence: TGTGCCAGCAGCCGTGACAGGGATTCTTACGAGCAGTACTTC. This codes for CASSRDRDSYEQYF.

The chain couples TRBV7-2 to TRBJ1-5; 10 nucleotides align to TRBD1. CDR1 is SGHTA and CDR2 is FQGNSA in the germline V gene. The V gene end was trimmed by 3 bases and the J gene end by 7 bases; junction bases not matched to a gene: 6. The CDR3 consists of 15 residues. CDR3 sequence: CASSLGQGLGQPQHF. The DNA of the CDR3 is TGTGCCAGCAGCTTGGGACAGGGGTTAGGACAGCCCCAGCATTTT.

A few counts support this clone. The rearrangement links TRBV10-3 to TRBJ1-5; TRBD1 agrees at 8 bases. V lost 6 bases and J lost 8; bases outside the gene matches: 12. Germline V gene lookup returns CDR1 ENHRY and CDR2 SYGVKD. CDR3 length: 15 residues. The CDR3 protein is CAISAVDREMEPQHF. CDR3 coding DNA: TGTGCCATCAGCGCCGTGGACAGGGAAATGGAGCCCCAGCATTTT.

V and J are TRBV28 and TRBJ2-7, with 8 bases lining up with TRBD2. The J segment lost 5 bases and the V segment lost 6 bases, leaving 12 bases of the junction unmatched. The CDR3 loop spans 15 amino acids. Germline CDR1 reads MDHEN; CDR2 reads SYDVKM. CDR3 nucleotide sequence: TGTGCCAGCAGCCGGAAGCGGGAGAGGAGGGACGAGCAGTACTTC. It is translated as CASSRKRERRDEQYF.

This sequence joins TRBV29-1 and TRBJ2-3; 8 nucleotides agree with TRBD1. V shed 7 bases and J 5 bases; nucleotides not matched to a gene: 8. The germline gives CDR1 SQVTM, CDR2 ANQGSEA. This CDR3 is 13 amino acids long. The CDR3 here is CSAQTGTGDTQYF. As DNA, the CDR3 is TGCAGCGCCCAAACCGGGACAGGAGATACGCAGTATTTT.

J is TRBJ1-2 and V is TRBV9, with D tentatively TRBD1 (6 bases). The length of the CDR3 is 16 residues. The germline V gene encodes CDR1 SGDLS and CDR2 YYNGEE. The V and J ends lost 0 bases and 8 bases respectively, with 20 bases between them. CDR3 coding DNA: TGTGCCAGCAGCGTAGACCCCGCACAGGGAATGGGGGGCTACACCTTC. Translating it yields CASSVDPAQGMGGYTF.

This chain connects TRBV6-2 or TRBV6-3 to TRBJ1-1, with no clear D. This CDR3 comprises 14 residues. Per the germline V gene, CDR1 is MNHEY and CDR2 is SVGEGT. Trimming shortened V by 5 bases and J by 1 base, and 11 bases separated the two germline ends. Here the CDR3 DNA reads TGTGCCAGCAGTGTACAGATCAAGAACACTGAAGCTTTCTTT. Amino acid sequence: CASSVQIKNTEAFF.

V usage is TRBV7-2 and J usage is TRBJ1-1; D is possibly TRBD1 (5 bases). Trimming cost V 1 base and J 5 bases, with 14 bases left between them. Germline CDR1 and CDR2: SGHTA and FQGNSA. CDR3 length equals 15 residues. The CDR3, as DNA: TGTGCCAGCAGCTTAGTCGGGGGGTCTGGGACTGAAGCTTTCTTT. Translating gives CASSLVGGSGTEAFF. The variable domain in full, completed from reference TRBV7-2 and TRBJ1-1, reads GAGVSQSPSNKVTEKGKDVELRCDPISGHTALYWYRQSLGQGLEFLIYFQGNSAPDKSGLPSDRFSAERTGGSVSTLTIQRTQQEDSAVYLCASSLVGGSGTEAFFGQGTRLTVV.

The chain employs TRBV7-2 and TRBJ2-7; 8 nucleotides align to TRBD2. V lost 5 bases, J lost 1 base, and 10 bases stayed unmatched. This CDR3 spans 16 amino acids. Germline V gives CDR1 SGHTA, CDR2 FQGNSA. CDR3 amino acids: CASSPRSAGGSYEQYF. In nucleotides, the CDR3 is TGTGCCAGCAGCCCCCGGTCCGCGGGAGGATCCTACGAGCAGTACTTC.

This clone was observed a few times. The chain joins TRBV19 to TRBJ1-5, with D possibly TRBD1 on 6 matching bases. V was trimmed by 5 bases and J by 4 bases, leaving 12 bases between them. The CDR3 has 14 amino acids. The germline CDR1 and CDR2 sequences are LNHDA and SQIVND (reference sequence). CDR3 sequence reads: CASSVVGANQPQHF. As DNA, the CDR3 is TGTGCCAGTAGTGTGGTGGGGGCTAATCAGCCCCAGCATTTT.

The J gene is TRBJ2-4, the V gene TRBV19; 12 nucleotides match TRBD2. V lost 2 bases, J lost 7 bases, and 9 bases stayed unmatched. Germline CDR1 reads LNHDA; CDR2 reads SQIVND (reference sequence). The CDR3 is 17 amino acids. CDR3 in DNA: TGTGCCAGTAGTATACCCGCCGGACTAGCGGGGCAGAACATTCAGTACTTC. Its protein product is CASSIPAGLAGQNIQYF.

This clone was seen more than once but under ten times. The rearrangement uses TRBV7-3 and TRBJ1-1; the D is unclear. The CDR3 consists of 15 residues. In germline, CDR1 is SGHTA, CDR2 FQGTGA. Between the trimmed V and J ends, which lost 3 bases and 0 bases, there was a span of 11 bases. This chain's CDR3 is CASSLSAAMNTEAFF. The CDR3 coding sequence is TGTGCCAGCAGCTTGTCCGCCGCTATGAACACTGAAGCTTTCTTT.

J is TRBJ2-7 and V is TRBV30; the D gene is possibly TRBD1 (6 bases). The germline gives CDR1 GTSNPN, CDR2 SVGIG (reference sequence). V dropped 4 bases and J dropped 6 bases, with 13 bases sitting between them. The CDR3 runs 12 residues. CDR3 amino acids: CAWNSGQPEQYF. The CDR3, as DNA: TGTGCCTGGAATTCCGGACAGCCCGAGCAGTACTTC.

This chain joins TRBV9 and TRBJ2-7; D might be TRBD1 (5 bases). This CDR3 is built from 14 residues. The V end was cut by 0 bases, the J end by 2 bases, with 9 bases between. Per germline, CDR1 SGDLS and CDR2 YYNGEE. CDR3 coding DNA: TGTGCCAGCAGCGTAGAAGGACACACCTACGAGCAGTACTTC. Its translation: CASSVEGHTYEQYF.

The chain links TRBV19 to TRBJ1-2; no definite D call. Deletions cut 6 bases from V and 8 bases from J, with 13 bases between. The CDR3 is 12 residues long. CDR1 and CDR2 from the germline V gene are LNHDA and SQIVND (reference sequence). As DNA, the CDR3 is TGTGCCAGTAGGAACCCCCCGGGGGGCTACACCTTC. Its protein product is CASRNPPGGYTF.